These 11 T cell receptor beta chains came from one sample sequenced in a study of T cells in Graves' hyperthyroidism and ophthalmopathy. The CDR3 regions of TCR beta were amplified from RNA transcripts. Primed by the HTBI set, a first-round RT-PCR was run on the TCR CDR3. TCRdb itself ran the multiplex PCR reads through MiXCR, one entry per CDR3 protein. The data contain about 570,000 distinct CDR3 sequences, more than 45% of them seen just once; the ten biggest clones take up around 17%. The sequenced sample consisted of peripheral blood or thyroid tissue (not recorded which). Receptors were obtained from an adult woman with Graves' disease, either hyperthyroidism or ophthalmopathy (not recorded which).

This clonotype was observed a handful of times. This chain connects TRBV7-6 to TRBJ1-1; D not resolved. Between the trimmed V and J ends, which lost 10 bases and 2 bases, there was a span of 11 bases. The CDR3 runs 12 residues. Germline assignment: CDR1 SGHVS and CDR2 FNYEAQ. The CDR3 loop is CAIGQLNTEAFF. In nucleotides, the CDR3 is TGTGCCATCGGCCAGCTTAACACTGAAGCTTTCTTT.

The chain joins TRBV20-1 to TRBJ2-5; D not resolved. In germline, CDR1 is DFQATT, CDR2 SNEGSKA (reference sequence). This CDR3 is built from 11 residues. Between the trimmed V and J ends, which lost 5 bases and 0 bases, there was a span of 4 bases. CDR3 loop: CSAWNQETQYF. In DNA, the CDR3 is TGCAGTGCTTGGAACCAAGAGACCCAGTACTTC.

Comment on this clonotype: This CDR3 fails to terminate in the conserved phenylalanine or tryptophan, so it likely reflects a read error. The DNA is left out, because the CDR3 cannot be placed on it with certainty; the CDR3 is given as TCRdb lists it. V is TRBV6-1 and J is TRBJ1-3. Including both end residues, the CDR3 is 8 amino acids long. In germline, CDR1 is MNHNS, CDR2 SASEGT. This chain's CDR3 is CASSEARQ.

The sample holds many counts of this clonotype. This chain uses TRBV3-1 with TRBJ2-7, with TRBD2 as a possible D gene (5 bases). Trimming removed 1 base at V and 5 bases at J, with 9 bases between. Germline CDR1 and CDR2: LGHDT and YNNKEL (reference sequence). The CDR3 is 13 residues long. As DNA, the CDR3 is TGTGCCAGCAGCCAAGGACTATTTCACGAGCAGTACTTC. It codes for CASSQGLFHEQYF.

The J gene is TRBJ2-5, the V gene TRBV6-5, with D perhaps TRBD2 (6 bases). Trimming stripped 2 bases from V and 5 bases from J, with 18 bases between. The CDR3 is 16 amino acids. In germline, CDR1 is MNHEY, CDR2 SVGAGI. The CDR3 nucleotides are TGTGCCAGCAGTTACCCTGAGGAGGGGATGATGGAGACCCAGTACTTC. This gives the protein CASSYPEEGMMETQYF.

The CDR3 DNA reads as TGCAGCGTCCACAAGACTGGACGTGTTGGAGCTTTCTTT. The encoded protein is CSVHKTGRVGAFF. The chain couples TRBV29-1 to TRBJ1-1; D call uncertain. This CDR3 has 13 residues. Trimming removed 6 bases at V and 10 bases at J, with 21 bases between. From germline, CDR1 is SQVTM and CDR2 ANQGSEA. Looking up the rest from reference TRBV29-1 and TRBJ1-1 gives the full variable domain: SAVISQKPSRDICQRGTSLTIQCQVDSQVTMMFWYRQQPGQSLTLIATANQGSEATYESGFVIDKFPISRPNLTFSTLTVSNMSPEDSSIYLCSVHKTGRVGAFFGQGTRLTVV.

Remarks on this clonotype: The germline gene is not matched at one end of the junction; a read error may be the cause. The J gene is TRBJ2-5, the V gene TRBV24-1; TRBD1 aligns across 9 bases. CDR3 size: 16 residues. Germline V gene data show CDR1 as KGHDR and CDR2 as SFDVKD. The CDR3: CATSDATGGFGETRYF. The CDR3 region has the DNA TGTGCCACCAGTGATGCAACAGGGGGCTTTGGCGAGACCCGGTACTTC.

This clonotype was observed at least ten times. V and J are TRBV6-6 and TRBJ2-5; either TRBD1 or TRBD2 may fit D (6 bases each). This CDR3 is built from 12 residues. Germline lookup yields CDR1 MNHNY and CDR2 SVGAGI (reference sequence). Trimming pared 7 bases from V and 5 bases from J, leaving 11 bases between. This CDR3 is CASTRGGETQYF. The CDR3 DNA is TGTGCCAGCACCAGGGGAGGTGAGACCCAGTACTTC.

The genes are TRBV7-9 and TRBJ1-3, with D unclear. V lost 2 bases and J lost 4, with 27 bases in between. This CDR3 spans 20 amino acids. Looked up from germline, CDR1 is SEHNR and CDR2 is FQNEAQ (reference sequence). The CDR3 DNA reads TGTGCCAGCAGCTTACCCTCGACTAGCGGGATCGGGTACGGGGGAAACACCATATATTTT. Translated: CASSLPSTSGIGYGGNTIYF. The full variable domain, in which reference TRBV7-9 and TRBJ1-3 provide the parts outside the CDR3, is DTGVSQNPRHKITKRGQNVTFRCDPISEHNRLYWYRQTLGQGPEFLTYFQNEAQLEKSRLLSDRFSAERPKGSFSTLEIQRTEQGDSAMYLCASSLPSTSGIGYGGNTIYFGEGSWLTVV.

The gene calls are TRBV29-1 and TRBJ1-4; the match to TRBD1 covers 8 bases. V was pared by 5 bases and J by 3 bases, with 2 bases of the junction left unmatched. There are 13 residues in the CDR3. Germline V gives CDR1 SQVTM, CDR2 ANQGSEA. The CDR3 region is CSVWTGPNEKLFF. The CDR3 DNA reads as TGCAGCGTTTGGACAGGGCCTAATGAAAAACTGTTTTTT.

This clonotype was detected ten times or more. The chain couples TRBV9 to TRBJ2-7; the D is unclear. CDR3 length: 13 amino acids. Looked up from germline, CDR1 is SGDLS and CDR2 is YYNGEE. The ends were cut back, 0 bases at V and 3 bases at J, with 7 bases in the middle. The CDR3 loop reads CASSVVPGYEQYF. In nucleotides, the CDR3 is TGTGCCAGCAGCGTAGTTCCTGGCTACGAGCAGTACTTC.